The clone carrying this T cell receptor beta chain showed up many times. The data belong to a study of sequential checkpoint blockade in melanoma. The method was immunoSEQ multiplex PCR; TCRdb's version includes in-frame clones alone and lacks a portion of them. The profile covers around 2,000 clones, with over 15% appearing a single time and approximately 15% taken by the ten largest. V lost 5 bases to trimming and J lost 1 base; unmatched junction nucleotides: 6. This CDR3 is built from 16 residues. Germline V CDR1 and CDR2: SGHNT, YENEEA. Treatment described: randomized to nivolumab then ipilimumab (arm A) or the reverse (arm B).

The chain recombines TRBV11-3 with TRBJ2-2, with TRBD2 matching over 8 bases. Specimen: tumor tissue (inferred from file names), collected from a patient given nivolumab and ipilimumab in sequence. This TCR was recovered from a human donor with melanoma. The CDR3 bases are TGTGCCAGCAGCCCCCAGGCGGGAGGGAACACCGGGGAGCTGTTTTTT. Translation gives CASSPQAGGNTGELFF.